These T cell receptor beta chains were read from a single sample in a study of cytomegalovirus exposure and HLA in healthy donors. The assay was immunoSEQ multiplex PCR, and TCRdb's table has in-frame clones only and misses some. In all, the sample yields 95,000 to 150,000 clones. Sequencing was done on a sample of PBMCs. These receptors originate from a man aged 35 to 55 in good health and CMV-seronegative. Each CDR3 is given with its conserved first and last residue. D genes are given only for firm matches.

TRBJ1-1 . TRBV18 TGTGCCAGCTCGAATTTACAGGGAACTGAAGCTTTCTTT CASSNLQGTEAFF
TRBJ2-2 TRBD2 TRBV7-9 TGTGCCAGCAGCTTTACTAGCGGGAGCACCGGGGAGCTGTTTTTT CASSFTSGSTGELFF
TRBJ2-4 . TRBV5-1 TGCGCCAGCAGCTTGGGGAGGCAAGCTGACTTGGATATTCAGTACTTC CASSLGRQADLDIQYF
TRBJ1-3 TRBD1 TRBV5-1 TGCGCCAGCAGCCAGGGGGGCTTAGGTGGAAACACCATATATTTT CASSQGGLGGNTIYF
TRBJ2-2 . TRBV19 TGTGCCGATGCTCGGGATTGGGAGGACCTTGACACCGGGGAGCTGTTTTTT CADARDWEDLDTGELFF
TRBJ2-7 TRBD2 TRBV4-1 TGCGCCAGCAGCCAAGGTCCGATACGAGCGGGAGGGGGGTACGAGCAGTACTTC CASSQGPIRAGGGYEQYF
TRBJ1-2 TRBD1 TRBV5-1 TGCGCCAGCAGCTACCGGGACAGGGGGCCCTATGGCTACACCTTC CASSYRDRGPYGYTF
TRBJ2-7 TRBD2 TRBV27 TGTGCCAGCAGTCTGGTAGCGGGAGGGCTCTACGAGCAGTACTTC CASSLVAGGLYEQYF
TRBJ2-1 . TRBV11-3 TGTGCCAGCAGCCCATTACAGACCGTAGGGGCCTACAATGAGCAGTTCTTC CASSPLQTVGAYNEQFF
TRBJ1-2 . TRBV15 TGTGCCACCAGCAGAGACCCAGGGACACAGAATGGCTACACCTTC CATSRDPGTQNGYTF
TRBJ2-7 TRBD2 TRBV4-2 TGTGCCAGCAGCCAAGATGGGCTAGCGGGCGGCGAGCAGTACTTC CASSQDGLAGGEQYF
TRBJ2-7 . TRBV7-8 TGTGCCAGCAGCCACACAAAGTTAGGGGTCTACGAGCAGTACTTC CASSHTKLGVYEQYF
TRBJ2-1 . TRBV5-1 TGCGCCAGCAGCCTGGTGGTCAGTTACTCCTACAATGAGCAGTTCTTC CASSLVVSYSYNEQFF
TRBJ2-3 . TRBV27 TGTGCCAGCAGTCAAATCCGGGACATCACAGATACGCAGTATTTT CASSQIRDITDTQYF
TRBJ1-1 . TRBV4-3 TGCGCCAGCAGCCGCAGAGTTGGGCAGGGCGAGGACACTGAAGCTTTCTTT CASSRRVGQGEDTEAFF
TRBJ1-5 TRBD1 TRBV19 TGTGCCAGTAGTATTCTCATCGCACATTTGGGACAGGATCTTAGCAATCAGCCCCAGCATTTT CASSILIAHLGQDLSNQPQHF
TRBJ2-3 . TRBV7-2 TGTGCCAGCAGCCCCCTATCTGGCAGGCGTGGAGATACGCAGTATTTT CASSPLSGRRGDTQYF
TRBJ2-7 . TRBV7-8 TGTGCCAGCAGCTTTGGAGCGGGCTACGAGCAGTACTTC CASSFGAGYEQYF
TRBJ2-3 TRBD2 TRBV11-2 TGTGCCAGCAGCTTCGCCGGACTAGCGGCGAAAACTTTT CASSFAGLAAKTF
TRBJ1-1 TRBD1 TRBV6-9 TGTGCCAGCAGCCCTCATACAGGGGGCACTGAAGCTTTCTTT CASSPHTGGTEAFF
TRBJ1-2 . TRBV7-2 TGTGCCAGCAGCTTGACAGCCACAGATAACTATGGCTACACCTTC CASSLTATDNYGYTF
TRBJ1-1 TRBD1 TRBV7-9 TGTGCCAGCAGCCTGGGACAGGGGGCCACTGAAGCTTTCTTT CASSLGQGATEAFF
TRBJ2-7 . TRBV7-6 TGTGCCAGCAGCTTAAATCATCACGAGCAGTACTTC CASSLNHHEQYF
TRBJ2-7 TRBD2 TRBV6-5 TGTGCCAGCAGTTATCGGCTAGCGGGAGTCTACGAGCAGTACTTC CASSYRLAGVYEQYF
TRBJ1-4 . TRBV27 TGTGCCAGCAGGCCGGGGGGCAGGCGGCTACTGTTTTTT CASRPGGRRLLFF
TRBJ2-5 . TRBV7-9 TGTGCCAGCTGCTCGGTCTTTGAGACCCAGTACTTC CASCSVFETQYF
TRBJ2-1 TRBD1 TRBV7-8 TGTGCCAGCAGCTTAGCACCTTTGGGGACAGGGGTCTTCTCTGAGCAGTTCTTC CASSLAPLGTGVFSEQFF
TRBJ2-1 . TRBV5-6 TGTGCCAGCAGCAAATACAGGGCCCTATACGATGAGCAGTTCTTC CASSKYRALYDEQFF
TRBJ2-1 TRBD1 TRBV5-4 TGTGCCAGCAGCTTCGACAGGGGAAGGGAGAATGAGCAGTTCTTC CASSFDRGRENEQFF
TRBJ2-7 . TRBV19 TGTGCCAGTAGTATGGCAGGATTAGGGGGCTACGAGCAGTACTTC CASSMAGLGGYEQYF
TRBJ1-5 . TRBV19 TGTGCCAGTAGTATGGCGGATAGCAATCAGCCCCAGCATTTT CASSMADSNQPQHF
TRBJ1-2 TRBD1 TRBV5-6 TGTGCCAGCAGCCCGCCCGGGACAGGGGGCTACTATGGCTACACCTTC CASSPPGTGGYYGYTF
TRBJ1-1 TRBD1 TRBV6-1 TGTGCCAGCAGAGGGACAGGGGTGAACACTGAAGCTTTCTTT CASRGTGVNTEAFF
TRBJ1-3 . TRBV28 TGTGCCAGCAGTTTACGTGGAAACACCATATATTTT CASSLRGNTIYF
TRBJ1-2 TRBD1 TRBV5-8 TGTGCCAGCAGCCCACCCCCCGCCACAGGGGTTGATGGCTACACCTTC CASSPPPATGVDGYTF
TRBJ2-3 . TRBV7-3 TGTGCCAGCAGCTTCAGACCGACAAAAACTAGCACAGATACGCAGTATTTT CASSFRPTKTSTDTQYF
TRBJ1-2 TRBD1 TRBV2 TGTGCCAGCACTGCGGACAGGAATGGCTACACCTTC CASTADRNGYTF
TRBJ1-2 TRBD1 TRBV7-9 TGTGCCAGCAGCTTAGACCGGACAGGGAGGAATGGCTACACCTTC CASSLDRTGRNGYTF
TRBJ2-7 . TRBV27 TGTGCCAGCCAAGGAGCGACCTACGAGCAGTACTTC CASQGATYEQYF
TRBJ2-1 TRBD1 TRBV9 TGTGCCAGCAGCCCCCGGACAGGGCTTAAGGGCAATGAGCAGTTCTTC CASSPRTGLKGNEQFF
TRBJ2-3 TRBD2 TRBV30 TGTGCCTGGAGTGTACACGGGGAGGTAGCGGGAGTACTAGCAGATACGCAGTATTTT CAWSVHGEVAGVLADTQYF
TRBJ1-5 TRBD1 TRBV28 TGTGCCAGCAGTTGGGTATTCAGTACAGGGGACGATCAGCCCCAGCATTTT CASSWVFSTGDDQPQHF
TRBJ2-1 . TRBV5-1 TGCGCCAGCAGCGGCCGGGTATTAACTGAGCAGTTCTTC CASSGRVLTEQFF
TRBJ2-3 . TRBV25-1 TGTGCCAGCAGTGAATTGGGTCTGACAGAGGCTCCCGGTACGCAGTATTTT CASSELGLTEAPGTQYF
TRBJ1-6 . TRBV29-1 TGCAGCGTCCTTAGAGACAATGGCAATTCACCCCTCCACTTT CSVLRDNGNSPLHF
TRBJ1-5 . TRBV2 TGTGCCAGCAGTCTAGAGGCATCGGGGGGCAATCAGCCCCAGCATTTT CASSLEASGGNQPQHF
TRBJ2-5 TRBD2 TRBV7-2 TGTGCCAGCAGCCCGAGGGACGGGCGGGAGGAGACCCAGTACTTC CASSPRDGREETQYF
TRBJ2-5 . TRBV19 TGTGCCAGTAGTATAGAGGGCAGGGGAAAGACCCAGTACTTC CASSIEGRGKTQYF
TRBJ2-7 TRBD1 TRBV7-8 TGTGCCAGCAGCTTAGGGCGACAGGGACCATTGAGAGAGCAGTACTTC CASSLGRQGPLREQYF
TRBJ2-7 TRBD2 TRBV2 TGTGCCAGCAGGCGGACTAGCGGGAGTTACGAGCAGTACTTC CASRRTSGSYEQYF
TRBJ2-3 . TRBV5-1 TGCGCCAGCAGCCACCGGGAAAGCACAGATACGCAGTATTTT CASSHRESTDTQYF
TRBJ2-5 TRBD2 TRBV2 TGTGCCAGCAGTGGGACTAGCGGGAAGGGAGAGACCCAGTACTTC CASSGTSGKGETQYF
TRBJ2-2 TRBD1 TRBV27 TGTGCCAGCAGGCCAGACAGGGACAACACCGGGGAGCTGTTTTTT CASRPDRDNTGELFF